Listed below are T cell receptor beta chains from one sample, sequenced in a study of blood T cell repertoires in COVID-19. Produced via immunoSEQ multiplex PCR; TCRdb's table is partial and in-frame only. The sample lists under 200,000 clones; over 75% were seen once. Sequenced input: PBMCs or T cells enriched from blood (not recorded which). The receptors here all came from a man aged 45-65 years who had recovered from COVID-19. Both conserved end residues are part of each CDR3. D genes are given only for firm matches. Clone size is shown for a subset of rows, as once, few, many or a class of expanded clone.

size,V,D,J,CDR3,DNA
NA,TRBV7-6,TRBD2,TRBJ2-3,CASSPLGRGETDTQYF,TGTGCCAGCAGCCCATTGGGGCGGGGGGAGACAGATACGCAGTATTTT
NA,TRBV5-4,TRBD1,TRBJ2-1,CASIRDRVGNEQFF,TGTGCCAGCATTCGGGACAGGGTGGGTAATGAGCAGTTCTTC
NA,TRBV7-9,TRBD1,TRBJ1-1,CASSPLDRVVLTEAFF,TGTGCCAGCAGCCCCCTGGACAGGGTAGTTTTGACTGAAGCTTTCTTT
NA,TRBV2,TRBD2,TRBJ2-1,CASRRRTSGRVSNEQFF,TGTGCCAGCAGACGGAGGACTAGCGGGAGGGTGAGCAATGAGCAGTTCTTC
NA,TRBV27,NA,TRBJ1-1,CASSLFSNTEAFF,TGTGCCAGCAGTTTATTCTCCAACACTGAAGCTTTCTTT
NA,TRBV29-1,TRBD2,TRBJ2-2,CSGSVTSGRIGELFF,TGCAGCGGATCGGTGACTAGCGGGAGAATCGGGGAGCTGTTTTTT
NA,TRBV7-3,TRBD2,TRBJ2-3,CASSQGTSGGTDTQYF,TGTGCCAGCAGCCAAGGGACTAGCGGAGGCACAGATACGCAGTATTTT
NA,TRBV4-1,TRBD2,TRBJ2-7,CASSHSPSGATYEQYF,TGCGCCAGCAGCCATAGTCCTAGCGGGGCGACCTACGAGCAGTACTTC
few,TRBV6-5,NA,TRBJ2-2,CASTPLSNTGELFF,TGTGCCAGCACCCCACTATCGAACACCGGGGAGCTGTTTTTT
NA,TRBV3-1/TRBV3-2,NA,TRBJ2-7,CASSPQAPGSEQYF,TGTGCCAGCAGCCCTCAGGCCCCAGGGTCCGAGCAGTACTTC
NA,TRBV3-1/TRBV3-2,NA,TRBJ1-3,CASSDSYSGNTIYF,TGTGCCAGCAGCGACAGTTACTCTGGAAACACCATATATTTT
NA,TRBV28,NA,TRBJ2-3,CASTPRGASTDTQYF,TGTGCCAGCACCCCCCGGGGGGCTAGCACAGATACGCAGTATTTT
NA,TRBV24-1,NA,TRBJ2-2,CATSDWRTINTGELFF,TGTGCCACCAGTGACTGGAGGACTATTAACACCGGGGAGCTGTTTTTT
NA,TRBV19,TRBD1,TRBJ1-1,CASRPVGQGFTEAFF,TGTGCCAGTAGACCCGTTGGACAGGGCTTCACTGAAGCTTTCTTT
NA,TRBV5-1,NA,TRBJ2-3,CASKDPGFTDTQYF,TGCGCCAGCAAGGATCCGGGGTTTACAGATACGCAGTATTTT
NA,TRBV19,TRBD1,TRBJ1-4,CASSMTRRDRRNEKLFF,TGTGCCAGTAGTATGACCCGACGGGACAGGAGGAATGAAAAACTGTTTTTT
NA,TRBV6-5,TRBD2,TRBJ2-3,CASRGLAGGTDTQYF,TGTGCCAGTAGAGGACTAGCGGGGGGCACAGATACGCAGTATTTT
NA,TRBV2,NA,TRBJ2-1,CASSAGGYKEQFF,TGTGCCAGCTCCGCAGGAGGGTACAAGGAGCAGTTCTTC
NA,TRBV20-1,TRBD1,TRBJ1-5,CSASQQGKGNPQHF,TGCAGTGCTAGTCAACAGGGGAAGGGAAACCCCCAGCATTTT
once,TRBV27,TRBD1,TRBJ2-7,CASSELRQGVYEQYF,TGTGCCAGCAGTGAACTAAGACAGGGCGTGTACGAGCAGTACTTC
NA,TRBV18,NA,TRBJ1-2,CASSQGSNYGYTF,TGTGCCAGCTCACAGGGGTCTAACTATGGCTACACCTTC
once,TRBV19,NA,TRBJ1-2,CASSINSYDYTF,TGTGCCAGTAGTATAAACAGCTATGACTACACCTTC
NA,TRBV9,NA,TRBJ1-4,CASSSTSTNEKLFF,TGTGCCAGCAGCAGTACTTCAACTAATGAAAAACTGTTTTTT
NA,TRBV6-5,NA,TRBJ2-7,CASSPGFGSAYEQYF,TGTGCCAGCAGTCCCGGATTCGGGAGCGCCTACGAGCAGTACTTC
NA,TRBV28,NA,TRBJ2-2,CASLPPRILTGELFF,TGTGCCAGCCTCCCTCCCAGGATTCTCACCGGGGAGCTGTTTTTT
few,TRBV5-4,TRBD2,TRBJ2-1,CASSGVLAGGTHEQFF,TGTGCCAGCAGCGGAGTACTAGCGGGGGGGACCCATGAGCAGTTCTTC
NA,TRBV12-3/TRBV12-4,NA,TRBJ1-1,CASSLSQNTEAFF,TGTGCCAGCAGTTTATCACAGAACACTGAAGCTTTCTTT
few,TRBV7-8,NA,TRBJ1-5,CASSLNLAYSNQPQHF,TGTGCCAGCAGCTTAAATTTGGCTTATAGCAATCAGCCCCAGCATTTT
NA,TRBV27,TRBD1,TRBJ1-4,CASTNDRGGEKLFF,TGTGCCAGCACTAATGACAGGGGAGGTGAAAAACTGTTTTTT
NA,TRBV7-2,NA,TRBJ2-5,CASSLGAGVVETQYF,TGTGCCAGCAGCTTAGGGGCAGGGGTGGTGGAGACCCAGTACTTC
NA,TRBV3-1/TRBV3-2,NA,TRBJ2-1,CASSRPRSVLFF,TGTGCCAGCAGCCGACCCCGCAGCGTGCTGTTCTTC
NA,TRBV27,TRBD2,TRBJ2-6,CASSSGTSGVGRIGANVLTF,TGTGCCAGCAGTTCCGGGACTAGCGGGGTAGGAAGGATTGGGGCCAACGTCCTGACTTTC